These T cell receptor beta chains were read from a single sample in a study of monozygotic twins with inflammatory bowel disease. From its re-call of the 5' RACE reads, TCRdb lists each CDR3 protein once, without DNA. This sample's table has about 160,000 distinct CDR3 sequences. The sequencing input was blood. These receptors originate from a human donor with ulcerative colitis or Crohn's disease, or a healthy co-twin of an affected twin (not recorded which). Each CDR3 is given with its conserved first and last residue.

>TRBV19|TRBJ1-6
CASSMGDRSEVRLHF
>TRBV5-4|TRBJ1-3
CAGSHDRAGNTIYF
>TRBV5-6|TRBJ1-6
CASSLTTNLERSSYNSPLHF
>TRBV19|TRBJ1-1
CASSIPPFTEAFF
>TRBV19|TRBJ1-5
CASSMTGPSNQPQHF
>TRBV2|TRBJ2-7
CASSLTLRGPTPNEQYF
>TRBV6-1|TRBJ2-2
CASSESNEAGELFF
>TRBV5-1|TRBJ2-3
CASSSEGADTQYF
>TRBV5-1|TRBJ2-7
CASSSTGTGAYEQYF
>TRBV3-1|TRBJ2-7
CASSQASSLYEQYF
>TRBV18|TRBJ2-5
CASSLGTSGAETQYF
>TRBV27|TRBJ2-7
CASRIGTLTYEQYF
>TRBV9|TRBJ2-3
CASSVSGSSTDTQYF
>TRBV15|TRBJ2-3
CATSRDLVAGGSDTQYF
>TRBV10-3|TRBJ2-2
CAISESTNTGELFF
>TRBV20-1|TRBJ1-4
CSAEGTDESTNEKLFF
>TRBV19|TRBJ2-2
CASKGRTWTGELFF
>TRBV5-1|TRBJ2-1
CASSLGTSDFYNEQFF
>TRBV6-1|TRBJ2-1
CASSERGTSVPSSYNEQFF
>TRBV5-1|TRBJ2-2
CASSPGLNTGELFF
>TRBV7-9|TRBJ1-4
CASSSQQIAANEKLFF
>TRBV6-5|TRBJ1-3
CASSYTFGNTIYF
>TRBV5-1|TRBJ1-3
CASSLDGDSGNTIYF
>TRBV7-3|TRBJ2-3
CASSLYRTDTQYF
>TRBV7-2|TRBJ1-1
CASSLLGVNTEAFF
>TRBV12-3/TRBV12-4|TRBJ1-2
CASSFWQGSDRGYTF
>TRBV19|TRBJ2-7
CASSLQGVSKGGSYEQYF
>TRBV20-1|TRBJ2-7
CSARGRTGLAYEQYF
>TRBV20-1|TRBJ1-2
CSARPQGPYNYGYTF
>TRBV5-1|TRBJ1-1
CASSLGDESNTEAFF
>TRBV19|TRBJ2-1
CASSPGSGRGNEQFF
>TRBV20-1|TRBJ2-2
CSATQGAGEAGELFF
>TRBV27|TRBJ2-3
CASRVKLAGAPDTQYF
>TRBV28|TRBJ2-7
CASSLPGGPYEQYF
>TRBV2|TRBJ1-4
CASSPLDSQNEKLFF
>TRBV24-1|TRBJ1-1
CATSGPGGNTEAFF
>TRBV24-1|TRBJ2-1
CATSGGFYNEQFF
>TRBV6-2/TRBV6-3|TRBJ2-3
CASTRLAPDGADTQYF
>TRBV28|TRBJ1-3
CASSPRSSGNTIYF
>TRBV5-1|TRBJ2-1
CASSLRTTYNEQFF
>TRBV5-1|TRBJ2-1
CASSLVGEFNEQFF
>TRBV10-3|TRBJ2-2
CAISGVDTGELFF